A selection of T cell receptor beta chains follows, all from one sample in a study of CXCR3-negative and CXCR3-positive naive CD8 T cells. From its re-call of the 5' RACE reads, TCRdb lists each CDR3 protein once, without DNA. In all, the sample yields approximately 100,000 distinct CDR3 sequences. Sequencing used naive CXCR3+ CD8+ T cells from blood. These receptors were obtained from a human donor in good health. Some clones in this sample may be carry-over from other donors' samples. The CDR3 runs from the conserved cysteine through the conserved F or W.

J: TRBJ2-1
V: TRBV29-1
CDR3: CSVEGGQGRYNEQFF

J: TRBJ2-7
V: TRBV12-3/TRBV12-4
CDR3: CASRGLLYEQYF

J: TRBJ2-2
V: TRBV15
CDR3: CATKKPPSSGELFF

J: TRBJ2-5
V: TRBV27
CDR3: CASTGANQETQYF

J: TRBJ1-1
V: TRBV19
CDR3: CASSPTGGYTEAFF

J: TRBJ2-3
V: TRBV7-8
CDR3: CASSLSRGGYTDTQYF

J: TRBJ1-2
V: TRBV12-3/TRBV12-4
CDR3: CASLNSAGYFGYTF

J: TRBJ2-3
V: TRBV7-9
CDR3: CASSLVSTTDTQYF

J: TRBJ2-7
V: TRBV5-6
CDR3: CASSLVATTYEQYF

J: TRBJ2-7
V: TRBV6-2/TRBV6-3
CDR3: CASSYVLGSYEQYF

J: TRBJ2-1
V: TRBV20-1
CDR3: CSAAGAYNEQFF

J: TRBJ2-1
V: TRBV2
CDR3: CASSQTLTGFMNEQFF

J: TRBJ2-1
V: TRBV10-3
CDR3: CAISGTDNEQFF

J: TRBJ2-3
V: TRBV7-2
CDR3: CASSLDRGLNPDTQYF

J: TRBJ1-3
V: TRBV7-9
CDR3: CASSPGQGGTGNTIYF

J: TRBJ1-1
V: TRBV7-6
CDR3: CASSLGWGTNTEAFF

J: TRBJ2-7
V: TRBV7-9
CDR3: CASSGSTEEQYF

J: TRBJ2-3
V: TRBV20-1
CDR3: CSATGREISSDTQYF

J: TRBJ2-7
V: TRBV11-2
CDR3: CASSLGAIYEQYF

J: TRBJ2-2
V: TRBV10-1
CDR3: CASSSGRSGELFF

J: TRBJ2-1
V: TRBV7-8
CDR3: CASSLELWTSGSNEQFF

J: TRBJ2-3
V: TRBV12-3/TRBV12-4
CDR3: CASSSSGIGTQYF

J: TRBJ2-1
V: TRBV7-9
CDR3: CASSLRLAGSSYNEQFF

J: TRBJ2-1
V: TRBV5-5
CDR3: CASSLWGLAGSNEQFF

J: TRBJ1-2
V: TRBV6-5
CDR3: CASTQMSGYGYTF

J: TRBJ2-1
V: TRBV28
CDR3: CASRGARINNEQFF

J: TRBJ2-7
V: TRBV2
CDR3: CASSDGAGFSYEQYF

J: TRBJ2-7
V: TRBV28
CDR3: CASSSRLNQYF

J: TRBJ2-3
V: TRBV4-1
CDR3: CASSPRTSGGSTDTQYF

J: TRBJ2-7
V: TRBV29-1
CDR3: CSVEGGTPNWGLYEQYF

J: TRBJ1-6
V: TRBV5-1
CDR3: CASKHSSYNSPLHF

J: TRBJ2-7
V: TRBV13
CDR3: CASSLGLSGGDEQYF

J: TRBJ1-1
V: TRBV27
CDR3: CASTLNVGMGEAFF

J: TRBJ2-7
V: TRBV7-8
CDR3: CASAPGLGGTYEQYF

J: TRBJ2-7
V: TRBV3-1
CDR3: CASSQDRNEDRSYEQYF

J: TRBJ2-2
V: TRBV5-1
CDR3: CASSLLGGANTGELFF

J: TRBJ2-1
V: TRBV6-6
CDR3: CASSRGYDEQFF

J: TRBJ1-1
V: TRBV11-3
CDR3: CASSLGGVTEAFF

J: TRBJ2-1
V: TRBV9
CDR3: CASSLAGGIDEQFF

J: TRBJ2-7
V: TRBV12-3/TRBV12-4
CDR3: CASTRDGFSYEQYF

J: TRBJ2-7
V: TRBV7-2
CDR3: CASSSVTAYEQYF

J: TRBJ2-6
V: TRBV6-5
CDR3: CASSYGTGLGANVLTF

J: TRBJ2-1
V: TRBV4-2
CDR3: CAGSQQIREYEQFF

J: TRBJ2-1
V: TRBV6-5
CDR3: CASSWSSLGSYNEQFF

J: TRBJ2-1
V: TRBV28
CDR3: CASSLGSGRSSYNEQFF

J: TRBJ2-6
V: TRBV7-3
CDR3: CASSYYSGGTGANVLTF

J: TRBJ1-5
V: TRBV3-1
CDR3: CASSAGTPGGIQPQHF

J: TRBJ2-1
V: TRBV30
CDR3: CAWSVLGLAGNEQFF

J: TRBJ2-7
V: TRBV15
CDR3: CATSTTGTSGSYEQYF

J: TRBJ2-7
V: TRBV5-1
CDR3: CASSFRVVSGTASYEQYF

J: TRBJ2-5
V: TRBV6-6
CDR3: CASSYWGKETQYF

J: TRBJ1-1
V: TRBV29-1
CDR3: CSVVGGDTEAFF

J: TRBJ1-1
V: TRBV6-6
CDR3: CASSYPGGYTEAFF

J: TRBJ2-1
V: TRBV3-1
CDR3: CASSQIYNEQFF